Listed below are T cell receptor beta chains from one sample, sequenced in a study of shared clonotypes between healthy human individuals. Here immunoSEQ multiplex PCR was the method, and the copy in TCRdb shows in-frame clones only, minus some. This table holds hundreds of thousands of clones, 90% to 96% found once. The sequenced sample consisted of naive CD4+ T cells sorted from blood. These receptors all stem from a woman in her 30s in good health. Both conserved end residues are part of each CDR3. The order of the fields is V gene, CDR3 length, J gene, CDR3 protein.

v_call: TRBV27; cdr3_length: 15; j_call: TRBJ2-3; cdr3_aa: CASSFGLAGTDTQYF
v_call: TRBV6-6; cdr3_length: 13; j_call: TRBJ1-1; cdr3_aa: CASSFSMNTEAFF
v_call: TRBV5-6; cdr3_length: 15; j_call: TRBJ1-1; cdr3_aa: CASSHMDRNNREAFF
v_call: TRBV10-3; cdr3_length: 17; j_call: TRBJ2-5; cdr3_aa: CAISEPPGLGGGETQYF
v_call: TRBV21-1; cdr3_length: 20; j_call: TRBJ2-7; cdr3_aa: CASSKGRRRRKAGEIYEQYF
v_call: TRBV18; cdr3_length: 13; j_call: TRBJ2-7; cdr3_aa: CASSPGQGNEQYF
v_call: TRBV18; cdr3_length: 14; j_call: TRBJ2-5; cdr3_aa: CASSPPSHRETQYF
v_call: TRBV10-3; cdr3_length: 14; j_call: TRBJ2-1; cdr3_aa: CAISESRTTYEQFF
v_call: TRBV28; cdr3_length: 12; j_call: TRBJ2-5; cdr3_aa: CASRERHRLADF
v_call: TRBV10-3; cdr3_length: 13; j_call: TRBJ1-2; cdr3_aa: CAISEWGNDGYTF
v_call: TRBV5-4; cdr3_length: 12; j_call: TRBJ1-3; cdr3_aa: CASRGSGNTIYF